Sequencing of this T cell receptor (beta chain) was carried out in a study of spatial heterogeneity in lung cancer. Study-wide results and caveats: Coverage was estimated at roughly 7% of tumor T cells for alpha chains and roughly 13% for beta chains. One measure, the expanded intratumoral alpha and beta TCR count, tracked tumor mutation counts.

Within the sample, this clonotype is medium-sized. As yet, its antigen is unknown. Time point defined: sample taken at primary tumor resection. Unsorted samples of tumor, nontumor lung or frozen PBMC had their whole RNA sequenced. Looked up from germline, CDR1 is SGHDN and CDR2 is FVKESK. V lost 3 bases and J lost 2; bases outside the gene matches: 3. This CDR3 has 15 amino acids. A unique molecular identifier was carried by every single TCR cDNA molecule. TCRdb fed the 5' RACE reads into MiXCR, producing one record per CDR3 protein. There are over 2,000 distinct CDR3 sequences in the sample; 20% to 25% occur only once, and around 25% lies in the top ten.

The starting material was lung tumor tissue, obtained at surgery. The rearrangement links TRBV14 to TRBJ2-3, with 9 bases matching TRBD1. The clonotype was recovered from a male donor with early-stage non-small cell lung cancer. The CDR3 DNA reads as TGTGCCAGCAGCCAGGGACAGGGCTACACAGATACGCAGTATTTT. It is translated as CASSQGQGYTDTQYF.